Reported below is one TCR beta chain. Its antigen is as yet unknown. Time point specified: cycle 4 day 1 (C4D1), after less than 7 weeks of nivolumab. Following autologous stem cell transplantation, relapse occurred in every patient, and exposure to brentuximab vedotin varied. Best responses fell into complete response, partial response or progressive disease. The data were produced by immunoSEQ multiplex PCR, yet TCRdb's version contains in-frame clones alone and is incomplete. The sample has 50,000 to 65,000 clones; about 85% are singletons. This CDR3 region has 15 residues. Germline CDR1 reads MNHNS; CDR2 reads SASEGT. V lost 0 bases, J lost 3 bases, and 9 bases lay in between. The sample is drawn from a study of PD-1 blockade in classical Hodgkin lymphoma. Study conclusions and caveats: Baseline diversity was lower in partial responders and progressors than complete responders. A significant rise in TCR diversity by C4D1 was seen for CD4+ but not CD8+ cells. Diminished baseline TCR diversity has been reported in newly diagnosed patients relative to healthy donors.

This sequence originates from a human donor with classical Hodgkin lymphoma. This chain links TRBV6-1 with TRBJ1-5; D might be TRBD1 (6 bases). This sample comprised peripheral blood mononuclear cells (PBMCs), obtained before the fourth cycle of nivolumab. The CDR3, as DNA: TGTGCCAGCAGTGAAGCGCAGGGGCACAATCAGCCCCAGCATTTT. It yields the protein CASSEAQGHNQPQHF.